These T cell receptor beta chains were read from a single sample in a study of T cell repertoires and Cas9 in healthy adults. Assay used: immunoSEQ multiplex PCR; TCRdb lists only in-frame clones, some missing. The sample gives 20,000 to 25,000 clones, about 92% of which show up once; 0.55% to 0.85% is in the top ten. Source material: CD4+ effector T cells (CD127+, CD25-, CD137-, CD154-) from PBMCs; culture status not recorded. All receptors derive from a human donor in good health. Each CDR3 is given with its conserved first and last residue. A D gene is named only where the DNA matches it firmly. Clone size, where shown, is once, few, many, or a class for clones that have expanded.

clone_size,d_call,j_call,v_call,cdr3_nt,cdr3_aa
NA,TRBD1,TRBJ1-5,TRBV30,TGTGCCTGGAGTGTACAGGGGGCTCAGCCCCAGCATTTT,CAWSVQGAQPQHF
NA,NA,TRBJ2-5,TRBV7-7,TGTGCTAGCAGCTTAGCCCGGCTGGAGACCCAGTACTTC,CASSLARLETQYF
NA,NA,TRBJ1-2,TRBV29-1,TGCAGCGTGCCCCTTCTGGGCAGTAACTATGGCTACACCTTC,CSVPLLGSNYGYTF
NA,TRBD1,TRBJ2-1,TRBV19,TGTGCCAGTAGTACTTCACCCGGGGACAGGGCCTACTACAATGAGCAGTTCTTC,CASSTSPGDRAYYNEQFF
once,NA,TRBJ2-5,TRBV7-3,TGTGCCAGCAGCTTAACCACCTACGAGACCCAGTACTTC,CASSLTTYETQYF
once,TRBD2,TRBJ2-1,TRBV11-2,TGTGCCAGCAGCGGTTGGGGGGGTTTGCAGTTCTTC,CASSGWGGLQFF
NA,NA,TRBJ1-6,TRBV5-4,TGTGCCAGCAGCTTGGACGGTTCACCCCTCCACTTT,CASSLDGSPLHF
NA,TRBD1,TRBJ1-5,TRBV5-6,TGTGCCAGCAGCTTTACAGGGGGACGGAATCAGCCCCAGCATTTT,CASSFTGGRNQPQHF
few,TRBD1,TRBJ1-4,TRBV4-1,TGCGCCAGCAGCCCAAGACTCTGGCGACAGGGCCAAAATGAAAAACTGTTTTTT,CASSPRLWRQGQNEKLFF
NA,NA,TRBJ2-7,TRBV27,TGTGCCAGCAGTCCCCGCCTAGGACTAAGCTCCTACGAGCAGTACTTC,CASSPRLGLSSYEQYF
NA,TRBD1,TRBJ1-1,TRBV9,TGCGCCAGCAGCACCCGGACAGGGGCGGCTTTCTTT,CASSTRTGAAFF
few,NA,TRBJ1-5,TRBV19,TGTGCCAGTAGTATCCCCAAAGCACGGGGCCTCGAGAGCAATCAGCCCCAGCATTTT,CASSIPKARGLESNQPQHF
NA,NA,TRBJ1-6,TRBV6-5,TGTGCCAGCAGTAGGGGACAAAACTATAATTCACCCCTCCACTTT,CASSRGQNYNSPLHF
NA,NA,TRBJ1-6,TRBV5-1,TGCGCCAGCAGCGACCTGGATCCCTATAATTCACCCCTCCACTTT,CASSDLDPYNSPLHF
NA,TRBD2,TRBJ2-7,TRBV10-2,TGCGCCAGCAGGCTTGGCGGGGGAGCGGAAGAGCAGTACTTC,CASRLGGGAEEQYF
NA,TRBD1,TRBJ1-5,TRBV2,TGTGCCAGCGGTCGACAGGGGGGCAATCAGCCCCAGCATTTT,CASGRQGGNQPQHF
NA,NA,TRBJ1-1,TRBV6-5,TGTGCCAGCAGTTACTCGGGGGCTGCGGGGAACACTGAAGCTTTCTTT,CASSYSGAAGNTEAFF
NA,TRBD1,TRBJ1-1,TRBV29-1,TGCAGCACGAAAACGACCGGGACAGTAAACACTGAAGCTTTCTTT,CSTKTTGTVNTEAFF
once,NA,TRBJ2-5,TRBV7-7,TGTGCTAGCAGCTTAGGAGGCCAGCATCAAGAGACCCAGTACTTC,CASSLGGQHQETQYF
NA,TRBD2,TRBJ2-1,TRBV7-2,TGTGCCAGCAGCTTACTACGTGCCGGGGGGGCCGCCGAGCAGTTCTTC,CASSLLRAGGAAEQFF
NA,NA,TRBJ1-4,TRBV18,TGTGCCAGCTCACCGCGGACCTTTGAAAAACTGTTTTTT,CASSPRTFEKLFF
NA,TRBD2,TRBJ2-7,TRBV6-6,TGTGCCAGCAGTGTCGGCGGGGGGGCCTACGAGCAGTACTTC,CASSVGGGAYEQYF
NA,NA,TRBJ2-7,TRBV4-1,TGCGCCAGCAGCCAGGGGATAGGTAGCAGGGCTAGGTACGAGCAGTACTTC,CASSQGIGSRARYEQYF
NA,NA,TRBJ1-6,TRBV5-4,TGTGCCAGCAGCTTGGCACAGATGCGTAATTCACCCCTCCACTTT,CASSLAQMRNSPLHF